The rows below give T cell receptor beta chains drawn from one sample of a study of blood T cell repertoires in COVID-19. Profiling relied on immunoSEQ multiplex PCR, and the TCRdb table lists in-frame clones only, not all of them. The data contain approximately 260,000 clones, around 82% of them singletons. Sequencing input: peripheral blood. The receptors here all came from a woman older than 75 with active or convalescent COVID-19. Both conserved end residues are part of each CDR3. D genes are given only for firm matches. Size is stated for part of the rows, as once, few or many counts, or as a class when the clone is expanded.

clone_size: -
cdr3_length: 14
v_call: TRBV5-1
d_call: TRBD1
j_call: TRBJ1-1
cdr3_nt: TGCGCCAGCAGCGAGGGACAGTTAGGAACTGAAGCTTTCTTT
cdr3_aa: CASSEGQLGTEAFF

clone_size: few
cdr3_length: 14
v_call: TRBV18
d_call: TRBD1
j_call: TRBJ2-1
cdr3_nt: TGTGCCAGCTCACCGGGGACAGCTAACAATGAGCAGTTCTTC
cdr3_aa: CASSPGTANNEQFF

clone_size: -
cdr3_length: 14
v_call: TRBV7-9
d_call: -
j_call: TRBJ1-4
cdr3_nt: TGTGCCAGCAGCCCAGGGTTGACTAATGAAAAACTGTTTTTT
cdr3_aa: CASSPGLTNEKLFF

clone_size: -
cdr3_length: 12
v_call: TRBV6-5
d_call: -
j_call: TRBJ1-1
cdr3_nt: TGTGCCAGCATAGACAGTTACACTGAAGCTTTCTTT
cdr3_aa: CASIDSYTEAFF

clone_size: -
cdr3_length: 15
v_call: TRBV6-5
d_call: -
j_call: TRBJ1-2
cdr3_nt: TGTGCCAGCAGTTCGATATACAGGGACGCCTATGGCTACACCTTC
cdr3_aa: CASSSIYRDAYGYTF

clone_size: -
cdr3_length: 15
v_call: TRBV5-1
d_call: -
j_call: TRBJ2-1
cdr3_nt: TGCGCCAGCAGCTGGCCCAGCGGTTCCTACAATGAGCAGTTCTTC
cdr3_aa: CASSWPSGSYNEQFF

clone_size: -
cdr3_length: 13
v_call: TRBV2
d_call: -
j_call: TRBJ1-2
cdr3_nt: TGTGCCAGCAGTCAAGACAGGTTCTCTGGCTACACCTTC
cdr3_aa: CASSQDRFSGYTF

clone_size: -
cdr3_length: 14
v_call: TRBV18
d_call: -
j_call: TRBJ2-7
cdr3_nt: TGTGCCAGCTCACGAAACCGGGAGACCTACGAGCAGTACTTC
cdr3_aa: CASSRNRETYEQYF

clone_size: many
cdr3_length: 16
v_call: TRBV3-1/TRBV3-2
d_call: TRBD1
j_call: TRBJ2-1
cdr3_nt: TGTGCCAGCAGCCGAGGGACAGGGGGCGCCTACAATGAGCAGTTCTTC
cdr3_aa: CASSRGTGGAYNEQFF

clone_size: -
cdr3_length: 14
v_call: TRBV9
d_call: TRBD2
j_call: TRBJ2-2
cdr3_nt: TGTGCCAGCAGCGTTCTAGCGGACACCGGGGAGCTGTTTTTT
cdr3_aa: CASSVLADTGELFF

clone_size: -
cdr3_length: 14
v_call: TRBV5-1
d_call: -
j_call: TRBJ1-1
cdr3_nt: TGCGCCAGCAGCTTGGCCAACAGGAACACTGAAGCTTTCTTT
cdr3_aa: CASSLANRNTEAFF

clone_size: -
cdr3_length: 15
v_call: TRBV24-1
d_call: TRBD1
j_call: TRBJ1-1
cdr3_nt: TGTGCCACCAGTGATTTACGGGACAGGGGCACTGAAGCTTTCTTT
cdr3_aa: CATSDLRDRGTEAFF

clone_size: -
cdr3_length: 11
v_call: TRBV27
d_call: -
j_call: TRBJ2-7
cdr3_nt: TGTGCCAGCAGGAGGATGTACGAGCAGTACTTC
cdr3_aa: CASRRMYEQYF

clone_size: -
cdr3_length: 15
v_call: TRBV18
d_call: -
j_call: TRBJ1-2
cdr3_nt: TGTGCCAGCTCACCACCCGGGGGGGCTAGCTATGGCTACACCTTC
cdr3_aa: CASSPPGGASYGYTF

clone_size: once
cdr3_length: 15
v_call: TRBV5-1
d_call: -
j_call: TRBJ1-1
cdr3_nt: TGCGCCAGCAGCTTGGATGGCAGGGGTCCACCTGAAGCTTTCTTT
cdr3_aa: CASSLDGRGPPEAFF

clone_size: -
cdr3_length: 15
v_call: TRBV7-2
d_call: TRBD2
j_call: TRBJ2-1
cdr3_nt: TGTGCCAGCAGCTTAAGCGGGAGCTCGGGTAATGAGCAGTTCTTC
cdr3_aa: CASSLSGSSGNEQFF

clone_size: -
cdr3_length: 14
v_call: TRBV5-1
d_call: TRBD1
j_call: TRBJ2-7
cdr3_nt: TGCGCCAGCAGCTTCGGACAGGGGGTAAACGAGCAGTACTTC
cdr3_aa: CASSFGQGVNEQYF

clone_size: -
cdr3_length: 16
v_call: TRBV2
d_call: TRBD1
j_call: TRBJ1-6
cdr3_nt: TGTGCCAGCACCCGGGACAGGGGCTCTTCAGGATCACCCCTCCACTTT
cdr3_aa: CASTRDRGSSGSPLHF

clone_size: -
cdr3_length: 13
v_call: TRBV11-3
d_call: -
j_call: TRBJ2-7
cdr3_nt: TGTGCCAGCAGCTTAGATGCGGGGCGCGAGCAGTACTTC
cdr3_aa: CASSLDAGREQYF

clone_size: -
cdr3_length: 12
v_call: TRBV6-5
d_call: -
j_call: TRBJ1-1
cdr3_nt: TGTGCCAGCAGTTACGCCAGGGATGAAGCTTTCTTT
cdr3_aa: CASSYARDEAFF

clone_size: -
cdr3_length: 15
v_call: TRBV18
d_call: TRBD2
j_call: TRBJ2-3
cdr3_nt: TGTGCCAGCTCTGCCGGGGGGTATAGCACAGATACGCAGTATTTT
cdr3_aa: CASSAGGYSTDTQYF

clone_size: few
cdr3_length: 14
v_call: TRBV4-1
d_call: -
j_call: TRBJ1-5
cdr3_nt: TGCGCCAGCAGCCAAGGAGCGAATAATCAGCCCCAGCATTTT
cdr3_aa: CASSQGANNQPQHF

clone_size: -
cdr3_length: 11
v_call: TRBV30
d_call: -
j_call: TRBJ2-4
cdr3_nt: TGTGCCGGATGGGGAGATTACATTCAGTACTTC
cdr3_aa: CAGWGDYIQYF

clone_size: few
cdr3_length: 15
v_call: TRBV25-1
d_call: -
j_call: TRBJ1-1
cdr3_nt: TGTGCCAGCAGTCCGCAATCGGGATTCGACACTGAAGCTTTCTTT
cdr3_aa: CASSPQSGFDTEAFF

clone_size: -
cdr3_length: 15
v_call: TRBV28
d_call: TRBD1
j_call: TRBJ1-2
cdr3_nt: TGTGCCAGCCCCCCCAGAGGACAGGGAGGCTATGGCTACACCTTC
cdr3_aa: CASPPRGQGGYGYTF

clone_size: -
cdr3_length: 13
v_call: TRBV3-1/TRBV3-2
d_call: TRBD1
j_call: TRBJ1-5
cdr3_nt: TGTGCCAGCAGCCGAAACAGGGGGCAGCCCCAGCATTTT
cdr3_aa: CASSRNRGQPQHF

clone_size: -
cdr3_length: 14
v_call: TRBV5-6
d_call: TRBD1
j_call: TRBJ1-1
cdr3_nt: TGTGCCAGCAGCTCGGGACAGGGACACACTGAAGCTTTCTTT
cdr3_aa: CASSSGQGHTEAFF

clone_size: -
cdr3_length: 14
v_call: TRBV5-4
d_call: TRBD1
j_call: TRBJ1-1
cdr3_nt: TGTGCCAGCAGCCGGACAGGGCTGAACACTGAAGCTTTCTTT
cdr3_aa: CASSRTGLNTEAFF

clone_size: -
cdr3_length: 12
v_call: TRBV29-1
d_call: -
j_call: TRBJ1-2
cdr3_nt: TGCAGCGTGCGGGACGATAACTATGGCTACACCTTC
cdr3_aa: CSVRDDNYGYTF

clone_size: -
cdr3_length: 17
v_call: TRBV19
d_call: TRBD1
j_call: TRBJ1-3
cdr3_nt: TGTGCCAGTAATCCGGGACAGGGCGTAGGAGCTGGAAACACCATATATTTT
cdr3_aa: CASNPGQGVGAGNTIYF

clone_size: -
cdr3_length: 16
v_call: TRBV4-2
d_call: TRBD1
j_call: TRBJ2-7
cdr3_nt: TGTGCCAGCAGCCCTTCCACAGGGGGTATCAGAAACGAGCAGTACTTC
cdr3_aa: CASSPSTGGIRNEQYF

clone_size: once
cdr3_length: 15
v_call: TRBV13
d_call: TRBD1
j_call: TRBJ1-1
cdr3_nt: TGTGCCAGCAGCTTACCTACAGGGGTGGGCACTGAAGCTTTCTTT
cdr3_aa: CASSLPTGVGTEAFF

clone_size: few
cdr3_length: 13
v_call: TRBV30
d_call: -
j_call: TRBJ1-1
cdr3_nt: TGTGCCTGGAGTTCAGGGGCTCTCACTGAAGCTTTCTTT
cdr3_aa: CAWSSGALTEAFF

clone_size: -
cdr3_length: 14
v_call: TRBV19
d_call: TRBD2
j_call: TRBJ2-1
cdr3_nt: TGTGCCAGTAGTCCTAGCGGGAGAAACAATGAGCAGTTCTTC
cdr3_aa: CASSPSGRNNEQFF

clone_size: -
cdr3_length: 19
v_call: TRBV6-2/TRBV6-3
d_call: TRBD1
j_call: TRBJ1-5
cdr3_nt: TGTGCCAGCAGTTACCAGACAATACAGGGGGCGAATAGCAATCAGCCCCAGCATTTT
cdr3_aa: CASSYQTIQGANSNQPQHF

clone_size: -
cdr3_length: 11
v_call: TRBV20-1
d_call: -
j_call: TRBJ1-4
cdr3_nt: TGCAGTGCTTACCAGGGGGAAAAACTGTTTTTT
cdr3_aa: CSAYQGEKLFF

clone_size: few
cdr3_length: 13
v_call: TRBV4-2
d_call: -
j_call: TRBJ1-5
cdr3_nt: TGTGCCAGCAGCCAAGCGGTCACCGCGCCCCAGCATTTT
cdr3_aa: CASSQAVTAPQHF

clone_size: -
cdr3_length: 15
v_call: TRBV6-5
d_call: TRBD1
j_call: TRBJ1-4
cdr3_nt: TGTGCCAGCAGCGGGACAGCGCTAGAAAATGAAAAACTGTTTTTT
cdr3_aa: CASSGTALENEKLFF

clone_size: -
cdr3_length: 16
v_call: TRBV14
d_call: TRBD1
j_call: TRBJ1-1
cdr3_nt: TGTGCCAGCAGCCCCGGACAGGGGGCGCGTGACACTGAAGCTTTCTTT
cdr3_aa: CASSPGQGARDTEAFF

clone_size: few
cdr3_length: 15
v_call: TRBV30
d_call: -
j_call: TRBJ1-3
cdr3_nt: TGTGCCTGGAGTGTATCTAGGGGGTCTGGAAACACCATATATTTT
cdr3_aa: CAWSVSRGSGNTIYF

clone_size: -
cdr3_length: 16
v_call: TRBV14
d_call: TRBD2
j_call: TRBJ2-3
cdr3_nt: TGTGCCAGCAGCCCCCGACTAGCGGGAGGGGCAGATACGCAGTATTTT
cdr3_aa: CASSPRLAGGADTQYF

clone_size: -
cdr3_length: 16
v_call: TRBV28
d_call: -
j_call: TRBJ2-1
cdr3_nt: TGTGCCAGCAGCGATAGACGGCTAGCCCCCAAGGATGAGCAGTTCTTC
cdr3_aa: CASSDRRLAPKDEQFF

clone_size: once
cdr3_length: 15
v_call: TRBV2
d_call: -
j_call: TRBJ2-2
cdr3_nt: TGTGCCAGCAGCCCTTGGGGGGAAAACACCGGGGAGCTGTTTTTT
cdr3_aa: CASSPWGENTGELFF

clone_size: once
cdr3_length: 13
v_call: TRBV7-2
d_call: TRBD1
j_call: TRBJ1-2
cdr3_nt: TGTGCCAGCAGCTATGACAGGGGGAATGGCTACACCTTC
cdr3_aa: CASSYDRGNGYTF

clone_size: -
cdr3_length: 15
v_call: TRBV15
d_call: TRBD2
j_call: TRBJ2-5
cdr3_nt: TGTGCCACCAGCACCCTAGCGGGAGGGGGAGAGACCCAGTACTTC
cdr3_aa: CATSTLAGGGETQYF

clone_size: -
cdr3_length: 16
v_call: TRBV24-1
d_call: TRBD1
j_call: TRBJ2-2
cdr3_nt: TGTGCCACCAGTGATTCGAGACAGGGGGTTACCGGGGAGCTGTTTTTT
cdr3_aa: CATSDSRQGVTGELFF

clone_size: few
cdr3_length: 16
v_call: TRBV6-1
d_call: -
j_call: TRBJ2-4
cdr3_nt: TGTGCCAGCAGTGAACAGGGGCGCCTATCCAAAAACATTCAGTACTTC
cdr3_aa: CASSEQGRLSKNIQYF

clone_size: -
cdr3_length: 16
v_call: TRBV10-1
d_call: TRBD2
j_call: TRBJ2-3
cdr3_nt: TGCGCCAGCACGAGGACTAGCGGGGGCCCCACAGATACGCAGTATTTT
cdr3_aa: CASTRTSGGPTDTQYF

clone_size: -
cdr3_length: 17
v_call: TRBV4-1
d_call: TRBD2
j_call: TRBJ2-4
cdr3_nt: TGCGCCAGCAGCCAAGATTGGCGGGAGGGAGCCAAAAACATTCAGTACTTC
cdr3_aa: CASSQDWREGAKNIQYF

clone_size: -
cdr3_length: 15
v_call: TRBV4-2
d_call: TRBD2
j_call: TRBJ2-3
cdr3_nt: TGTGCCAGCAGCCAAGAGTTAGCGGGAGGCACGATGCAGTATTTT
cdr3_aa: CASSQELAGGTMQYF

clone_size: -
cdr3_length: 15
v_call: TRBV5-4
d_call: TRBD2
j_call: TRBJ2-1
cdr3_nt: TGTGCCAGCAGCTTGGATACGGGAGGATACAATGAGCAGTTCTTC
cdr3_aa: CASSLDTGGYNEQFF